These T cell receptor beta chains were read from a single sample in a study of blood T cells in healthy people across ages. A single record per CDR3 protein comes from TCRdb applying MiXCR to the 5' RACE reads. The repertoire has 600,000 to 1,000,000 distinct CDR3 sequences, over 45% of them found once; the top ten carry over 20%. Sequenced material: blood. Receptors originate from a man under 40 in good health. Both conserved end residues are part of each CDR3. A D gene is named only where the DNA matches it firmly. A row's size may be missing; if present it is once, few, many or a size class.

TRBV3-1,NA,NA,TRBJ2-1,TGTGCCAGCAGCCTTCCAGACATTGCCTACAATGAGCAGTTCTTC,CASSLPDIAYNEQFF
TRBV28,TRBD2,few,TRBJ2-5,TGTGCCAGCAGTGCCCTTCTTAGCGGGAACCAAGAGACCCAGTACTTC,CASSALLSGNQETQYF
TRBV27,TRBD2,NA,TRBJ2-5,TGTGCCAGCAGTTGGCTAGCGGGCCGCCAAGAGACCCAGTACTTC,CASSWLAGRQETQYF
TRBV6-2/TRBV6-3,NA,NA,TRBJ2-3,TGTGCCAGCAGTTGCCTCCAGGGTGAGAGCACAGATACGCAGTATTTT,CASSCLQGESTDTQYF
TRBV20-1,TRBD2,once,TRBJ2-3,TGCAGTGCAGGAGGCCACGGGACTAGCGGGTTCAGCACAGATACGCAGTATTTT,CSAGGHGTSGFSTDTQYF
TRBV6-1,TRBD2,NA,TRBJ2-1,TGTGCCAGCAGGAACAGCGGGACTGGAGAGCAGTTCTTC,CASRNSGTGEQFF
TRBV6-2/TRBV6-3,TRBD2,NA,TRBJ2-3,TGTGCCAGCAGTCCGCCTCGACTAGCGGGTGCGGATACGCAGTATTTT,CASSPPRLAGADTQYF
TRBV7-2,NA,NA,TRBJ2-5,TGTGCCAGCAGCTTACATCCTATTGCTGAGACCCAGTACTTC,CASSLHPIAETQYF
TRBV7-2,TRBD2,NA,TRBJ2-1,TGTGCCAGCAGCTTAGTGGGACTAGCCGAAAATGAGCAGTTCTTC,CASSLVGLAENEQFF
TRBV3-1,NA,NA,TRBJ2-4,TGTGCCAGCAGCTCGGTCGCGGACGCCCCAAACATTCAGTACTTC,CASSSVADAPNIQYF
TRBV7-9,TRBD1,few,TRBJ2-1,TGTGCCAGCAGACCCGGGGACAGCTACAATGAGCAGTTCTTC,CASRPGDSYNEQFF
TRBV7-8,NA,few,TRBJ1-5,TGTGCCACCTCCTTTAGGGGTCAGCCCCAGCATTTT,CATSFRGQPQHF
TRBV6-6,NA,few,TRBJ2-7,TGTGCCAGCAGTATACTAGGGTGGTACGAGCAGTACTTC,CASSILGWYEQYF
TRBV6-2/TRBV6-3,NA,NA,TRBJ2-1,TGTGCCAGCAGTTACTCGACCGCGGGCGGGGCTCAGCAGTTCTTC,CASSYSTAGGAQQFF
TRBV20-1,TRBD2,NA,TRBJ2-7,TGCAGTGCTACTAGCGGGAGCGAGCAGTACTTC,CSATSGSEQYF
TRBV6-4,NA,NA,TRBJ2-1,TGTGCCAGCGGAGTCGAGGGGGGCAATGAGCAGTTCTTC,CASGVEGGNEQFF
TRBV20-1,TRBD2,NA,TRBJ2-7,TGCAGTGCTAGAGTACCCACTAGCGGGAGATACGAGCAGTACTTC,CSARVPTSGRYEQYF
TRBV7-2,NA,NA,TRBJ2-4,TGTGCCAGCAGCCCACCAGGGGCTGGGGCCAAAAACATTCAGTACTTC,CASSPPGAGAKNIQYF
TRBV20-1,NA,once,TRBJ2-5,TGCAGTGCCTACCAGCCTTTCCAAGAGACCCAGTACTTC,CSAYQPFQETQYF
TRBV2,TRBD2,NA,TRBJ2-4,TGTGCCAGCAGTGCAGGCGGGGGGGAAGTCAACATTCAGTACTTC,CASSAGGGEVNIQYF
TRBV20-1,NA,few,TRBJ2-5,TGCAGTGCCAGGGACTCGCGAGAGACCCAGTACTTC,CSARDSRETQYF
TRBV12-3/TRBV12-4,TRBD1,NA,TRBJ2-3,TGTGCCAGCAGGGGGACAGCCACAGATACGCAGTATTTT,CASRGTATDTQYF
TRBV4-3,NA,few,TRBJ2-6,TGCGCCAGCAGCCAAGAAGCGGCTGGGGCCAACGTCCTGACTTTC,CASSQEAAGANVLTF
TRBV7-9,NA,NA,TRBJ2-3,TGTGCCAGCAGCTTCTCGACAGGCCGCACAGATACGCAGTATTTT,CASSFSTGRTDTQYF
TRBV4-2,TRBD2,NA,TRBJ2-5,TGTGCCAGCAGCCATAGACTAGCGGGGACCCAGTACTTC,CASSHRLAGTQYF
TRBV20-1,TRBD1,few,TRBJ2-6,TGCAGTGCCCCATTAGGGGGCTCATCTGGGGCCAACGTCCTGACTTTC,CSAPLGGSSGANVLTF